A selection of T cell receptor beta chains follows, all from one sample in a study of blood T cell repertoires in COVID-19. Produced via immunoSEQ multiplex PCR; TCRdb's table is partial and in-frame only. The data contain around 140,000 clones, about 86% of them singletons. Sequencing was carried out using peripheral blood. These receptors were obtained from a woman aged 45-60 years with active or convalescent COVID-19. The CDR3 runs from the conserved cysteine through the conserved F or W. Each record gives: CDR3 protein, V gene, D gene. The D gene is left open where the match is weak.

CDR3 protein: CASSSRTGALSEQYF; V gene: TRBV6-2/TRBV6-3; D gene: TRBD1
CDR3 protein: CASSFEGQDSNQPQHF; V gene: TRBV7-8; D gene: NA
CDR3 protein: CASSIGDWESEGGTGELFF; V gene: TRBV19; D gene: NA
CDR3 protein: CASSAQTSGRALGQFF; V gene: TRBV5-4; D gene: TRBD2
CDR3 protein: CASSAWGGEQFF; V gene: TRBV6-5; D gene: TRBD2
CDR3 protein: CASGKSGGVYNEQFF; V gene: TRBV6-5; D gene: TRBD2
CDR3 protein: CASSTSGTGLYEQYF; V gene: TRBV11-2; D gene: TRBD1
CDR3 protein: CASSLSGTGGGLSYGYTF; V gene: TRBV27; D gene: NA
CDR3 protein: CAWSAGQGWDTQYF; V gene: TRBV30; D gene: TRBD1
CDR3 protein: CASSLRGGGGTEAFF; V gene: TRBV28; D gene: TRBD1
CDR3 protein: CASSLGVTANYGYTF; V gene: TRBV7-2; D gene: NA
CDR3 protein: CTSSQEGCWTSTLSEQYF; V gene: TRBV1; D gene: NA
CDR3 protein: CAISEAPRDYTEAFF; V gene: TRBV10-3; D gene: NA
CDR3 protein: CASSNLRGGYSNQPQHF; V gene: TRBV19; D gene: NA
CDR3 protein: CATPDTPERTEAFF; V gene: TRBV6-4; D gene: NA
CDR3 protein: CASSSRTGGMETQYF; V gene: TRBV5-8; D gene: TRBD1
CDR3 protein: CASSLDGGTNQPQHF; V gene: TRBV5-1; D gene: NA
CDR3 protein: CASSPDPGKDYEQYF; V gene: TRBV9; D gene: NA
CDR3 protein: CASSLVFRGTEAFF; V gene: TRBV27; D gene: NA
CDR3 protein: CASSQEGGLTNEKLFF; V gene: TRBV4-3; D gene: NA
CDR3 protein: CASSDRLAGGSPEQFF; V gene: TRBV19; D gene: TRBD2
CDR3 protein: CASSLGGPGELFF; V gene: TRBV27; D gene: NA
CDR3 protein: CSVELAGGNEQFF; V gene: TRBV29-1; D gene: TRBD2
CDR3 protein: CASRPDQRNTGELFF; V gene: TRBV28; D gene: NA
CDR3 protein: CATSRDRGYEQYF; V gene: TRBV15; D gene: NA
CDR3 protein: CASSSYGQGSYNEQFF; V gene: TRBV7-6; D gene: TRBD1